The present TCR beta chain was sequenced within a study of T cell changes during pregnancy in multiple sclerosis. This clone was counted ten times or more. The CDR3 is 14 amino acids. Germline V lookup: CDR1 SGHDN, CDR2 FVKESK. The V gene lost 1 base and the J gene lost 7 bases, with 8 bases spanning the gap. Sequenced by immunoSEQ multiplex PCR; TCRdb stores in-frame clones only, minus some. Of over 50,000 clones in the sample, 75% to 90% were seen once. This receptor was obtained from a female donor in good health, enrolled as a control in a pregnancy study. The V and J genes are TRBV14 and TRBJ1-6; D uncertain. The sequencing used peripheral blood, collected in the first trimester of pregnancy. The CDR3 nucleotides read TGTGCCAGCAGCCAAGGACGGGAAAATTCACCCCTCCACTTT. Encoded protein: CASSQGRENSPLHF.